This T cell receptor beta chain was captured by sequencing in a study of control samples from healthy donors and cancer patients. This clone has a single count. Method: immunoSEQ multiplex PCR; TCRdb's copy keeps in-frame clones and lacks some. The top ten clones hold around 20% of a sample with approximately 90,000 clones, around 81% of them seen once. CDR3 length: 14 amino acids. Germline-derived CDR1 and CDR2 are SEHNR and FQNEAQ (reference sequence). V lost 5 bases and J lost 2; bases outside the gene matches: 4. The clonotype originates from a man younger than 45 in good health. The specimen sequenced was blood. This chain joins TRBV7-9 and TRBJ2-7; 9 nucleotides agree with TRBD1. CDR3 coding DNA: TGTGCCAGCAGCCCGACAGGGGGGACCTACGAGCAGTACTTC. This codes for CASSPTGGTYEQYF. The entire variable domain, with the rest obtained from reference TRBV7-9 and TRBJ2-7, is as follows: DTGVSQNPRHKITKRGQNVTFRCDPISEHNRLYWYRQTLGQGPEFLTYFQNEAQLEKSRLLSDRFSAERPKGSFSTLEIQRTEQGDSAMYLCASSPTGGTYEQYFGPGTRLTVT.